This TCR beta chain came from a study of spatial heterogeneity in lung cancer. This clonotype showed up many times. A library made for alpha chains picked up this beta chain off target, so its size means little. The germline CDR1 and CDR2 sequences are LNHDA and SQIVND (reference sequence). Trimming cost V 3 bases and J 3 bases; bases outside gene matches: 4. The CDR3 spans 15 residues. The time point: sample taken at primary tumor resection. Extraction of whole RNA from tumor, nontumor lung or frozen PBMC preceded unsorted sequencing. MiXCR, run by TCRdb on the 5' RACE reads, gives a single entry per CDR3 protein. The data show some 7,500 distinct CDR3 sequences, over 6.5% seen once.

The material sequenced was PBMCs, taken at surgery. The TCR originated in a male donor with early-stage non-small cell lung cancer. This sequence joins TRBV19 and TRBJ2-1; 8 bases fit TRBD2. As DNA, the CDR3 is TGTGCCAGTAGTATTGGGACTAGTGTCTACAATGAGCAGTTCTTC. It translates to CASSIGTSVYNEQFF.